The sequence of this T cell receptor (beta chain) was determined in a study of PD-L1 blockade in urothelial cancer. Study overall: Patients' atezolizumab regimen, 1,200 mg intravenously every 3 weeks, began at some point between 2013 and 2015. Blood analyses occurred 3 weeks (second dose) and 6 weeks post treatment start.

The germline gives CDR1 GTSNPN, CDR2 SVGIG (reference sequence). The V end lost 0 bases, the J end lost 7 bases, and 15 bases lay between the germline ends. The CDR3 length is 15 residues. Measured with immunoSEQ multiplex PCR; TCRdb has only the in-frame clones, and not every one. The profile shows 30,000 to 45,000 clones, approximately 90% of them singletons. It was locally advanced or metastatic urothelial carcinoma that patients had. The chain joins TRBV30 to TRBJ1-4, with D possibly TRBD1 on 6 matching bases. The TCR originated in a man in his 70s with urothelial cancer. Specimen: PBMCs, collected around atezolizumab (anti-PD-L1) treatment. This chain's CDR3 is CAWSVRGAQGEKLFF. CDR3 nucleotides: TGTGCCTGGAGTGTACGGGGGGCGCAGGGTGAAAAACTGTTTTTT.